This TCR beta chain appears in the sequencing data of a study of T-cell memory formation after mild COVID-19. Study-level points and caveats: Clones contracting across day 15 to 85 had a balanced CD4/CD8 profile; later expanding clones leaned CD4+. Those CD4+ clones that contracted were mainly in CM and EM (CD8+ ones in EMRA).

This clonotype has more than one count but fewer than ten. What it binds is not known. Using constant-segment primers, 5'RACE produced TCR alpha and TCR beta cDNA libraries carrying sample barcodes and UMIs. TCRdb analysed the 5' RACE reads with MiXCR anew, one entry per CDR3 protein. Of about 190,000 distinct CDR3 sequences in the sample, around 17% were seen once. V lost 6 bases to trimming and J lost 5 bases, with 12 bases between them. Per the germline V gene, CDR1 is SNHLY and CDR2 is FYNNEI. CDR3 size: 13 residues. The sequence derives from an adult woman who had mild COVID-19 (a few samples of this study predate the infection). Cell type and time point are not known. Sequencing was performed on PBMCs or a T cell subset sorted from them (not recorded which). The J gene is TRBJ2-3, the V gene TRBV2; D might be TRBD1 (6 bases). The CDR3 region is CASRRTALDTQYF. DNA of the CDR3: TGTGCCAGCAGGCGGACAGCTCTAGATACGCAGTATTTT.